The 14 T cell receptor beta chains below were found in one sample sequenced in a study of shared clonotypes between healthy human individuals (dated by TCRdb to between 2020 and 2021). The library was built by means of the immunoSEQ multiplex PCR assay. The source is immuneACCESS, and TCRdb retained only in-frame sequences with V and J called. Part of the clones is not carried over; for the studies checked, unresolved V genes explain less than half of this, and the remainder is unexplained. The sample has about 480,000 clones on record, over 60% of them singletons. Around 12% of the sample belongs to the ten largest clones. What was sequenced was PBMCs. The receptors were gathered from a woman in her thirties or forties in good health. Some clones in this sample may be carry-over from other donors' samples.

V is TRBV6-1 and J is TRBJ1-1, with D perhaps matching TRBD1 (6 bases). V lost 6 bases to trimming and J lost 1 base, with 9 bases between them. Germline CDR1 reads MNHNS; CDR2 reads SASEGT. The CDR3 length is 13 residues. This CDR3 reads CASRVQGNTEAFF. The DNA of the CDR3 is TGTGCCAGCAGGGTACAGGGGAACACTGAAGCTTTCTTT.

CDR3 DNA: TGTGCCAGCAGCCCCGACAGGGCTGGAAACACCATATATTTT. It yields the protein CASSPDRAGNTIYF. The chain is built from TRBV2 and TRBJ1-3; 7 bases line up with TRBD1. The CDR3 is made up of 14 amino acids. With 6 bases clipped from V and 2 bases from J, the junction kept 4 bases outside the gene matches. Germline values: CDR1 SNHLY, CDR2 FYNNEI.

The count of this clone is one. The rearrangement uses TRBV27 and TRBJ2-1; 9 bases align to TRBD2. Germline V lookup: CDR1 MNHEY, CDR2 SMNVEV (reference sequence). This CDR3 has 15 amino acids. V was clipped by 5 bases and J by 12 bases; unmatched bases: 14. The CDR3 protein is CASSRASGVPGGQFF. CDR3 nucleotides: TGTGCCAGCAGTCGTGCTAGCGGGGTACCGGGGGGGCAGTTCTTC.

This clone was recorded a few times. This chain links TRBV7-3 with TRBJ2-3, with D unclear. The V gene's germline CDR1 is SGHTA and CDR2 FQGTGA. V was clipped by 2 bases and J by 1 base, with 13 bases between them. The CDR3 extends over 16 amino acids. The CDR3 reads CASSLGVDTRTDTQYF. The CDR3 coding sequence is TGTGCCAGCAGCTTAGGGGTTGACACCCGCACAGATACGCAGTATTTT.

The rearrangement links TRBV7-7 to TRBJ2-1, with 8 bases fitting TRBD1. Germline CDR1 SSHAT, CDR2 FNYEAQ (reference sequence). The CDR3 covers 16 residues. The J segment lost 9 bases and the V segment lost 5 bases, leaving 15 bases of the junction unmatched. CDR3 sequence (DNA): TGTGCCAGCAGCCCCCTCCGGACAGGGTCCACCAGTGAGCAGTTCTTC. Translated, it gives CASSPLRTGSTSEQFF. Full variable domain (rest looked up from reference TRBV7-7 and TRBJ2-1): GAGVSQSPRYKVTKRGQDVTLRCDPISSHATLYWYQQALGQGPEFLTYFNYEAQPDKSGLPSDRFSAERPEGSISTLTIQRTEQRDSAMYRCASSPLRTGSTSEQFFGPGTRLTVL.

This clone is a singleton in its sample. This sequence joins TRBV2 and TRBJ2-7; a weak D match, TRBD2 (6 bases). Germline values: CDR1 SNHLY, CDR2 FYNNEI. The CDR3 loop spans 15 amino acids. Trimming removed 3 bases at V and 0 bases at J, with 12 bases between. The CDR3, as DNA: TGTGCCAGCAGTGACGGAGGGCTGAGCTCCTACGAGCAGTACTTC. It specifies CASSDGGLSSYEQYF.

V usage is TRBV11-2 and J usage is TRBJ2-7; D is possibly TRBD1 (6 bases). This CDR3 has 15 residues. V lost 1 base and J lost 5, with 15 bases in between. Germline V gives CDR1 SGHAT, CDR2 FQNNGV. The DNA of the CDR3 is TGTGCCAGCAGCTTAGTTATACAGGGTGAGAACGAGCAGTACTTC. This gives the protein CASSLVIQGENEQYF.

This clone was seen a handful of times. V gene TRBV6-5 combines with J gene TRBJ2-6; the D gene could be TRBD1 or TRBD2 (5 bases each). V was trimmed by 9 bases and J by 1 base, leaving 7 bases between them. The CDR3 consists of 13 residues. Germline V gives CDR1 MNHEY, CDR2 SVGAGI. This chain's CDR3 is CASGGSGANVLTF. Written as DNA, the CDR3 is TGTGCCAGTGGGGGATCTGGGGCCAACGTCCTGACTTTC.

The gene calls are TRBV7-3 and TRBJ2-1, with 7 bases matching TRBD1. V was clipped by 4 bases and J by 9 bases; unmatched bases: 6. This CDR3 region has 13 residues. The germline V gene has CDR1 SGHTA and CDR2 FQGTGA. This CDR3 reads CASSWDSQGEQFF. The CDR3 coding sequence is TGTGCCAGCAGCTGGGACAGCCAGGGTGAGCAGTTCTTC.

V gene TRBV5-6 combines with J gene TRBJ2-3, with 11 bases matching TRBD2. V gave up 3 bases and J gave up 1 base; unmatched junction bases: 4. This CDR3 spans 16 amino acids. Germline values: CDR1 SGHDT, CDR2 YYEEEE. This chain's CDR3 is CASSSPGLAGTDTQYF. CDR3 sequence (DNA): TGTGCCAGCAGCTCCCCGGGACTAGCGGGCACAGATACGCAGTATTTT.

This chain links TRBV30 with TRBJ2-7; 9 bases line up with TRBD2. This CDR3 has 15 amino acids. The J segment lost 2 bases and the V segment lost 0 bases, leaving 5 bases of the junction unmatched. From germline, CDR1 is GTSNPN and CDR2 SVGIG (reference sequence). The CDR3 DNA reads TGTGCCTGGAGTGTTAGGTCTAGCGGGGCCTACGAGCAGTACTTC. This encodes CAWSVRSSGAYEQYF.

This clone was picked up a small number of times. This chain connects TRBV7-3 to TRBJ2-3, with 9 bases that match TRBD2. The ends lost 2 bases at V and 4 bases at J; junction bases unmatched: 7. The CDR3 has 16 residues. CDR1 SGHTA and CDR2 FQGTGA come from the germline V gene. The CDR3, as DNA: TGTGCCAGCAGCTTACGCGGGAGGGCCTCGGCAGATACGCAGTATTTT. This encodes CASSLRGRASADTQYF.

The gene calls are TRBV19 and TRBJ2-1; 12 bases agree with TRBD2. The V segment lost 4 bases and the J segment 15 bases; nucleotides outside the gene matches: 4. Germline V gives CDR1 LNHDA, CDR2 SQIVND (reference sequence). The CDR3 runs 12 residues. The CDR3: CASSTSGRAAFF. The CDR3 DNA sequence: TGTGCCAGTAGTACTAGCGGGAGGGCCGCGTTCTTC.

The chain recombines TRBV7-3 with TRBJ2-2, with a tentative D call TRBD1 (5 bases). Trimming cost V 1 base and J 5 bases, with 11 bases left between them. The CDR3 length is 15 residues. Germline CDR1 reads SGHTA; CDR2 reads FQGTGA. CDR3: CASSLMARDTGELFF. The DNA for the CDR3 is TGTGCCAGCAGCTTAATGGCCAGGGATACCGGGGAGCTGTTTTTT.